These T cell receptor beta chains were read from a single sample in a study of low-dose radiotherapy and immunotherapy resistance in tumors. Using its own MiXCR run on the reads, TCRdb lists one record per CDR3 protein. Of around 80,000 distinct CDR3 sequences listed, about 17% were seen once; the top ten hold about 1.3%. The material was PBMCs, obtained after low-dose radiotherapy plus immunotherapy. All receptors come from a male donor with prostate cancer. CDR3s include the opening cysteine and the closing phenylalanine or tryptophan. Fields, in order: D gene, V gene, clone size, J gene, CDR3 DNA, CDR3 protein. D genes are given only for firm matches. Expanded clones are given a class, and other clones once, few, many or no size at all.

D: TRBD2; V: TRBV7-2; size: many; J: TRBJ2-1; DNA: TGTGCCAGCAGCCCCCACGGGACTAGCGGAAACAATGAGCAGTTCTTC; CDR3: CASSPHGTSGNNEQFF
D: NA; V: TRBV7-3; size: few; J: TRBJ2-5; DNA: TGTGCCAGCAGCAGAGCCCTGGGAGAGACCCAGTACTTC; CDR3: CASSRALGETQYF
D: NA; V: TRBV6-2/TRBV6-3; size: many; J: TRBJ1-3; DNA: TGTGCCAGCAGTGCAGCCTGGGGGGCATCAGGAAACACCATATATTTT; CDR3: CASSAAWGASGNTIYF
D: TRBD1; V: TRBV5-1; size: many; J: TRBJ2-1; DNA: TGCGCCAGCAGCCCGGACAGGGGAGGGGATGAGCAGTTCTTC; CDR3: CASSPDRGGDEQFF
D: NA; V: TRBV28; size: many; J: TRBJ2-5; DNA: TGTGCCAGCAGTTTATACGGGGGTCGGGAGACCCAGTACTTC; CDR3: CASSLYGGRETQYF
D: TRBD1; V: TRBV10-3; size: few; J: TRBJ2-6; DNA: TGTGCCATCAGGGACAGGGATTCTCCCTCTGGGGCCAACGTCCTGACTTTC; CDR3: CAIRDRDSPSGANVLTF
D: TRBD2; V: TRBV4-3; size: NA; J: TRBJ2-3; DNA: TGCGCCAGCAGCCAGGGGGGACTAGCGGGAGACACAGATACGCAGTATTTT; CDR3: CASSQGGLAGDTDTQYF
D: NA; V: TRBV29-1; size: once; J: TRBJ2-2; DNA: NA; CDR3: CSCGRNTGELFFF
D: NA; V: TRBV29-1; size: many; J: TRBJ2-1; DNA: TGCAGCGCCCAACTAGCTGGAGGCAATGAGCAGTTCTTC; CDR3: CSAQLAGGNEQFF
D: NA; V: TRBV5-4; size: NA; J: TRBJ2-7; DNA: TGTGCCAGCAGCTTCCGGGGGGCCGAGCAGTACTTC; CDR3: CASSFRGAEQYF
D: TRBD1; V: TRBV6-1; size: many; J: TRBJ1-5; DNA: TGTGCCAGCAGACAGGGGGGGGCGAGGGAGCCCCAGCATTTT; CDR3: CASRQGGAREPQHF
D: TRBD1; V: TRBV20-1; size: many; J: TRBJ1-1; DNA: TGCAGTGCTAGCCCACAGGGGCGGGTAGAGGCTGAAGCTTTCTTT; CDR3: CSASPQGRVEAEAFF
D: NA; V: TRBV28; size: many; J: TRBJ1-4; DNA: TGTGCCAGCAGGAGGGCAGGGGAGAATGAAAAACTGTTTTTT; CDR3: CASRRAGENEKLFF
D: TRBD2; V: TRBV6-2/TRBV6-3; size: many; J: TRBJ2-6; DNA: TGTGCCAGCAGTTACCCCAGCGGGACCCCCTCTGGGGCCAACGTCCTGACTTTC; CDR3: CASSYPSGTPSGANVLTF
D: TRBD2; V: TRBV24-1; size: many; J: TRBJ2-1; DNA: TGTGCCACCAGTGACCCTAGGACGTCGGGACTAGCGGGTAACAATGAGCAGTTCTTC; CDR3: CATSDPRTSGLAGNNEQFF
D: NA; V: TRBV6-2/TRBV6-3; size: NA; J: TRBJ1-1; DNA: TGTGCCAGCAGTGCACCGTCGGGACGGAACACTGAAGCTTTCTTT; CDR3: CASSAPSGRNTEAFF
D: TRBD1; V: TRBV28; size: many; J: TRBJ1-2; DNA: TGTGCCAGCGGTACCGGGACAGTGGCTAACTATGGCTACACCTTC; CDR3: CASGTGTVANYGYTF
D: NA; V: TRBV5-1; size: many; J: TRBJ1-1; DNA: TGCGCCAGCAGCCTTCTACTATTAGCCGGGACTGCGAACACTGAAGCTTTCTTT; CDR3: CASSLLLLAGTANTEAFF
D: TRBD1; V: TRBV10-3; size: many; J: TRBJ2-3; DNA: TGTGCCATCAGTGATTCAGGGGGCCGCACAGATACGCAGTATTTT; CDR3: CAISDSGGRTDTQYF
D: NA; V: TRBV11-1; size: once; J: TRBJ2-3; DNA: TGTGCCAGCAGCTTTGACAGCACAGATACGCAGTATTTT; CDR3: CASSFDSTDTQYF
D: TRBD1; V: TRBV12-3/TRBV12-4; size: many; J: TRBJ2-1; DNA: TGTGCCAGCAGAGTAGGACAGGGGGCCTACAATGAGCAGTTCTTC; CDR3: CASRVGQGAYNEQFF
D: NA; V: TRBV29-1; size: many; J: TRBJ1-1; DNA: TGCAGCGCTTCGGGATCGGGGGACACTGAAGCTTTCTTT; CDR3: CSASGSGDTEAFF
D: NA; V: TRBV12-3/TRBV12-4; size: many; J: TRBJ2-7; DNA: TGTGCCAGCAGTTTAATGCTCTACGAGCAGTACTTC; CDR3: CASSLMLYEQYF
D: NA; V: TRBV4-3; size: many; J: TRBJ2-7; DNA: TGCGCCAGCAGCCAAGAGAGGGACGCCAACCAGCATTACTTC; CDR3: CASSQERDANQHYF
D: TRBD2; V: TRBV2; size: many; J: TRBJ2-1; DNA: TGTGCCAGCAGTGAATCTGGCCCCAGTATAGCGGGAAGTTACAATGAGCAGTTCTTC; CDR3: CASSESGPSIAGSYNEQFF
D: NA; V: TRBV30; size: NA; J: TRBJ2-7; DNA: TGTGCCTGGAGTGTGCAAAACTACGAGCAGTACTTC; CDR3: CAWSVQNYEQYF
D: NA; V: TRBV5-1; size: once; J: TRBJ2-4; DNA: TGCGCCAGCAGCTTGGCACTAGGGACACTCAAAAACATTCAGTACTTC; CDR3: CASSLALGTLKNIQYF
D: TRBD2; V: TRBV7-2; size: NA; J: TRBJ2-1; DNA: TGTGCCAGCAGCCTTGGGACTAGCGGTTACAATGAGCAGTTCTTC; CDR3: CASSLGTSGYNEQFF
D: TRBD2; V: TRBV7-2; size: many; J: TRBJ2-7; DNA: TGTGCCAGCAGCGGGACTAGCGGGTCGAACGAGCAGTACTTC; CDR3: CASSGTSGSNEQYF
D: NA; V: TRBV5-1; size: many; J: TRBJ2-5; DNA: TGCGCCAGCAGCTTGGCCACGAGAGGGGAGACCCAGTACTTC; CDR3: CASSLATRGETQYF
D: TRBD2; V: TRBV25-1; size: many; J: TRBJ2-5; DNA: TGTGCCAGCAGTGAGGGTAGCGGGAGGGAGGAGGAGACCCAGTACTTC; CDR3: CASSEGSGREEETQYF
D: NA; V: TRBV5-4; size: many; J: TRBJ2-5; DNA: TGTGCCAGCAGCCGGGGGACGGACCAAGAGACCCAGTACTTC; CDR3: CASSRGTDQETQYF
D: TRBD1; V: TRBV30; size: few; J: TRBJ2-7; DNA: TGTGCCTGGGGACAGGGCGCCTACGAGCAGTACTTC; CDR3: CAWGQGAYEQYF
D: NA; V: TRBV6-1; size: many; J: TRBJ2-1; DNA: TGTGCCAGCAGTGAACGGGGGAGCTCCTACAATGAGCAGTTCTTC; CDR3: CASSERGSSYNEQFF
D: NA; V: TRBV7-2; size: many; J: TRBJ2-1; DNA: TGTGCCAGCAGCCTCAGCCCCGGACCCTACAATGAGCAGTTCTTC; CDR3: CASSLSPGPYNEQFF
D: TRBD2; V: TRBV9; size: many; J: TRBJ2-1; DNA: TGTGCCAGCAGCGTCTCAGCGGGAGGGGGGGCTTACAATGAGCAGTTCTTC; CDR3: CASSVSAGGGAYNEQFF
D: NA; V: TRBV4-3; size: many; J: TRBJ1-3; DNA: TGCGCCAGCAGCCAACCAGGGAGCGATGGAAACACCATATATTTT; CDR3: CASSQPGSDGNTIYF
D: NA; V: TRBV15; size: many; J: TRBJ2-2; DNA: TGTGCCACCAGCAGAGTACCCTTCACCGGGGAGCTGTTTTTT; CDR3: CATSRVPFTGELFF
D: NA; V: TRBV20-1; size: many; J: TRBJ2-7; DNA: TGCAGTACCCCCAACCCAGTGGTACCGAGCTCCTACGAGCAGTACTTC; CDR3: CSTPNPVVPSSYEQYF
D: NA; V: TRBV6-5; size: many; J: TRBJ2-2; DNA: TGTGCCAGCGCCCTTTTTGCAGCGAACACCGGGGAGCTGTTTTTT; CDR3: CASALFAANTGELFF
D: TRBD2; V: TRBV6-1; size: many; J: TRBJ2-3; DNA: TGTGCCAGCAGCCGACTAGCGGGAGGGGGCGATACGCAGTATTTT; CDR3: CASSRLAGGGDTQYF
D: NA; V: TRBV29-1; size: many; J: TRBJ2-7; DNA: TGCAGCGCTCTCGGGTCCAGATACGAGCAGTACTTC; CDR3: CSALGSRYEQYF
D: NA; V: TRBV2; size: many; J: TRBJ2-1; DNA: TGTGCCAGCAGTTGGAATGAGCAGTTCTTC; CDR3: CASSWNEQFF
D: NA; V: TRBV5-1; size: many; J: TRBJ2-1; DNA: TGCGCCAGCAGCTCGGGGAACTCACCTAGGGCAGGCGTGAATGAGCAGTTCTTC; CDR3: CASSSGNSPRAGVNEQFF
D: NA; V: TRBV27; size: few; J: TRBJ2-5; DNA: TGTGCCAGCAGTAAAACCTCAGGGGGGGGAGAGACCCAGTACTTC; CDR3: CASSKTSGGGETQYF
D: NA; V: TRBV11-2; size: many; J: TRBJ2-1; DNA: TGTGCCAGCAGCTTAGCCCTAGCGAGAAATGAGCAGTTCTTC; CDR3: CASSLALARNEQFF
D: NA; V: TRBV7-9; size: many; J: TRBJ2-3; DNA: TGTGCCAGCAGCTTAGGACTGACCCCGGCAGATACGCAGTATTTT; CDR3: CASSLGLTPADTQYF
D: NA; V: TRBV5-4; size: NA; J: TRBJ2-3; DNA: TGTGCCAGCAGCTTGGGTGGGGGGCGAGTAGGCACAGATACGCAGTATTTT; CDR3: CASSLGGGRVGTDTQYF
D: NA; V: TRBV6-1; size: many; J: TRBJ2-1; DNA: TGTGCCAGCAGGGAGCCGGGCCCTCGCTTATTGTCCTTC; CDR3: CASREPGPRLLSF
D: TRBD2; V: TRBV28; size: many; J: TRBJ2-5; DNA: TGTGCCAGCAGTTTTTATCCTAGCGGGAGGGAGGAGACCCAGTACTTC; CDR3: CASSFYPSGREETQYF
D: TRBD2; V: TRBV2; size: many; J: TRBJ2-3; DNA: TGTGCCAGCAGTGAAGGCGGGAGGGGCACAGATACGCAGTATTTT; CDR3: CASSEGGRGTDTQYF
D: TRBD1; V: TRBV7-9; size: many; J: TRBJ1-4; DNA: TGTGCCAGCAGTTCCGGGACAGTAGCTGAAAAACTGTTTTTT; CDR3: CASSSGTVAEKLFF
D: NA; V: TRBV16; size: many; J: TRBJ2-7; DNA: TGTGCCAGCAGCCAACCTAGCGAGACCTACGAGCAGTACTTC; CDR3: CASSQPSETYEQYF
D: TRBD2; V: TRBV20-1; size: many; J: TRBJ2-5; DNA: TGCAGTGCGGGTGCGGGAGGGCCAGAGACCCAGTACTTC; CDR3: CSAGAGGPETQYF
D: NA; V: TRBV19; size: many; J: TRBJ2-3; DNA: TGTGCCAGTAGCGGGACCCTCACAGATACGCAGTATTTT; CDR3: CASSGTLTDTQYF